What follows are 16 T cell receptor beta chains derived from one specimen sequenced in a study of OX40 agonist ivuxolimab in advanced cancers. Data came from immunoSEQ multiplex PCR; TCRdb stores just in-frame clones and leaves some out. The data hold around 83,000 clones, with about 90% observed a single time. The sequencing here drew on CD4+ or CD8+ T cells sorted from blood, taken in a trial of the OX40 agonist ivuxolimab. All receptors derive from an adult with an advanced solid tumor such as melanoma, head and neck, liver or kidney cancer.

J is TRBJ2-7 and V is TRBV7-8; 7 positions match TRBD2. V shed 5 bases, J shed 5 bases, and the junction held 6 bases outside the gene matches. Per the germline V gene, CDR1 is SGHVS and CDR2 is FQNEAQ. CDR3 length: 13 amino acids. The CDR3 is CASSPGLINEQYF. Written as DNA, the CDR3 is TGTGCCAGCAGCCCGGGACTAATCAACGAGCAGTACTTC.

The V call is TRBV7-9, the J call TRBJ1-1; perhaps TRBD1 as D (5 bases). CDR1 SEHNR and CDR2 FQNEAQ come from the germline V gene (reference sequence). The CDR3 sequence is 13 residues long. V gave up 3 bases and J gave up 3 bases, with 8 bases separating them. For the CDR3, the DNA is TGTGCCAGCAGCTTTTTGGGGCACACTGAAGCTTTCTTT. Its protein is CASSFLGHTEAFF.

This clone showed up just once. The chain uses TRBV15 and TRBJ2-3; 7 nucleotides agree with TRBD1. Germline CDR1 is LNHNV and CDR2 is YYDKDF (reference sequence). The CDR3 loop spans 14 amino acids. V shed 0 bases, J shed 5 bases, and the junction held 2 bases outside the gene matches. The CDR3 loop reads CATSRDSGGDTQYF. Here the CDR3 DNA reads TGTGCCACCAGCAGAGATTCAGGGGGAGATACGCAGTATTTT.

Only a few counts were recorded for this clone. This chain uses TRBV6-4 with TRBJ2-1; 10 bases fit TRBD2. J gave up 8 bases and V 0 bases, and 7 bases lay outside the gene matches. Germline CDR1 and CDR2: MRHNA and SNTAGT. The CDR3 covers 16 residues. CDR3 residues: CASSDSLAGALDEQFF. CDR3 DNA sequence: TGTGCCAGCAGTGACTCGCTAGCGGGAGCTCTCGATGAGCAGTTCTTC.

The V gene is TRBV4-3, the J gene TRBJ2-5; D possibly corresponds to TRBD2 (5 bases). Trimming shortened V by 1 base and J by 2 bases, and 11 bases separated the two germline ends. This CDR3 comprises 15 residues. Germline CDR1 LGHNA, CDR2 YSLEER. CDR3 loop: CASSQVLAVQETQYF. The CDR3 DNA sequence: TGCGCCAGCAGCCAAGTCCTAGCAGTACAAGAGACCCAGTACTTC.

The chain carries TRBV5-1 and TRBJ2-2; D perhaps matches TRBD1 (6 bases). V shed 4 bases and J shed 4 bases, with 14 bases lying between them. CDR1 SGHRS and CDR2 YFSETQ come from the germline V gene. The CDR3 spans 15 residues. Here the CDR3 reads CASSAGEGGTGELFF. In DNA, the CDR3 is TGCGCCAGCAGCGCCGGGGAAGGGGGCACCGGGGAGCTGTTTTTT.

The rearrangement links TRBV5-1 to TRBJ2-7, with D unclear. The germline gives CDR1 SGHRS, CDR2 YFSETQ. The CDR3 loop spans 12 amino acids. The V and J ends lost 0 bases and 6 bases respectively, with 7 bases between them. CDR3 coding DNA: TGCGCCAGCAGCTTGGGCCCCACCGAGCAGTACTTC. It yields the protein CASSLGPTEQYF.

The rearrangement joins TRBV9 to TRBJ2-1; D is unresolved. The germline V gene has CDR1 SGDLS and CDR2 YYNGEE. The CDR3 has 14 residues. Trimming cost V 4 bases and J 6 bases, with 14 bases left between them. The CDR3 DNA follows: TGTGCCAGCAGCCCACAGCAAACTGGCAATGAGCAGTTCTTC. Amino acids: CASSPQQTGNEQFF.

The chain has TRBV7-3 and TRBJ1-6; 10 bases align to TRBD1. V was clipped by 2 bases and J by 10 bases; unmatched bases: 2. The CDR3 has 14 amino acids. The V gene's germline CDR1 is SGHTA and CDR2 FQGTGA. The CDR3 spells CASSLQGQGSPLHF. The CDR3, as DNA: TGTGCCAGCAGCTTACAGGGACAGGGGTCACCCCTCCACTTT.

This chain joins TRBV10-3 and TRBJ2-1; 7 bases line up with TRBD2. The V segment lost 8 bases and the J segment 1 base; nucleotides outside the gene matches: 5. In germline, CDR1 is ENHRY, CDR2 SYGVKD. The CDR3 has 14 residues. DNA for the CDR3: TGTGCCATCGGCGCTAGCGGTTCCTACAATGAGCAGTTCTTC. This gives the protein CAIGASGSYNEQFF.

The gene calls are TRBV11-3 and TRBJ2-7; 10 nucleotides agree with TRBD2. The junction had 1 base not matched to a gene; V was cut back by 5 bases and J by 3 bases. Germline CDR1 SGHNT, CDR2 YENEEA. The CDR3 has 13 amino acids. CDR3 in amino acids: CASSASGSYEQYF. CDR3 coding DNA: TGTGCCAGCAGCGCTAGCGGGAGCTACGAGCAGTACTTC.

This clone was recorded only once. At one boundary the junction diverges from the germline segment, which might be a read error. This sequence joins TRBV5-1 and TRBJ2-1; D unresolved. Germline lookup yields CDR1 SGHRS and CDR2 YFSETQ. The CDR3 has 15 amino acids. The CDR3 DNA reads as TGCGCCAGCAGTTTGGCGCTCAGCTCCTACAATGAGCAGTTCTTC. Its translation: CASSLALSSYNEQFF.

The CDR3 spells CASSFSPTMNTEAFF. In DNA form, the CDR3 reads TGTGCCAGCAGCTTTTCCCCAACAATGAACACTGAAGCTTTCTTT. This chain connects TRBV7-9 to TRBJ1-1; D remains unclear. Germline CDR1 and CDR2: SEHNR and FQNEAQ (reference sequence). The CDR3 has 15 residues. Trimming removed 3 bases at V and 0 bases at J, with 11 bases between.

In regard to this clone: Its ends do not fully match the called genes, so a read error is possible. The chain carries TRBV23-1 and TRBJ2-2; 8 bases are shared with TRBD2. TRBV23-1 is labeled an ORF, and its function is uncertain. This CDR3 is 15 amino acids long. CDR3 protein: CAASSGSAGGRGAVF. CDR3 nucleotides: TGCGCCGCATCCTCCGGGTCGGCGGGAGGCCGGGGAGCTGTTTTT.

Of note for this clone: One end of the junction is discordant with germline, which a read error may explain. The genes are TRBV6-4 and TRBJ2-2; 7 bases are a match to TRBD2. Germline-derived CDR1 and CDR2 are MRHNA and SNTAGT. There are 15 residues in the CDR3. CDR3: CASSVAGVNAGELFF. The DNA for the CDR3 is TGTGCCAGCAGTGTTGCGGGAGTGAACGCCGGGGAGCTGTTTTTT.

This clone occurred a few times. The CDR3 region is CASSQEGDEQYF. For the CDR3, the DNA is TGTGCCAGCAGCCAAGAGGGGGACGAGCAGTACTTC. V and J are TRBV7-6 and TRBJ2-7; TRBD1 might be the D (6 bases). The V end was cut by 5 bases, the J end by 5 bases, with 10 bases between. The CDR3 loop spans 12 amino acids. The germline CDR1 and CDR2 sequences are SGHVS and FNYEAQ.